These T cell receptor beta chains were read from a single sample in a study of T-cell memory formation after mild COVID-19. Each CDR3 protein is one row after TCRdb ran MiXCR on the 5' RACE reads. Of 500,000 to 650,000 distinct CDR3 sequences in the sample, less than 25% were seen once. The sample consisted of PBMCs or a T cell subset sorted from them (not recorded which). Source of these receptors: an adult woman who had mild COVID-19 (a few samples of this study predate the infection). Cell type and time point are not known. The CDR3 runs from the conserved cysteine through the conserved F or W. D genes are given only for firm matches. A clone size is listed for some rows: how often the clone was seen (once, few, many), or a class if it is expanded.

V gene: TRBV12-3/TRBV12-4; CDR3 length: 19; D gene: TRBD2; clone size: few; J gene: TRBJ2-7; CDR3 DNA: TGTGCCAGCAGTTTAGGCCGGAGGTTCACCGGGACTAGCACTTACGAGCAGTACTTC; CDR3 protein: CASSLGRRFTGTSTYEQYF
V gene: TRBV7-8; CDR3 length: 16; D gene: TRBD2; clone size: .; J gene: TRBJ2-7; CDR3 DNA: TGTGCCAGCAGCTTAGGGTCGGCTAGCGGCTCCTACGAGCAGTACTTC; CDR3 protein: CASSLGSASGSYEQYF
V gene: TRBV20-1; CDR3 length: 19; D gene: TRBD2; clone size: .; J gene: TRBJ2-1; CDR3 DNA: TGCAGTGCTCAGGGGACCGGGACTAGCGGGATATCTAGGGGCAATGAGCAGTTCTTC; CDR3 protein: CSAQGTGTSGISRGNEQFF
V gene: TRBV29-1; CDR3 length: 13; D gene: .; clone size: few; J gene: TRBJ1-2; CDR3 DNA: TGCAGCGTTGAATTTGGTACAGTCTATGGCTACACCTTC; CDR3 protein: CSVEFGTVYGYTF
V gene: TRBV6-4; CDR3 length: 15; D gene: .; clone size: .; J gene: TRBJ2-1; CDR3 DNA: TGTGCCAGCAGTGACCTCTCCGGGGGTCACAATGAGCAGTTCTTC; CDR3 protein: CASSDLSGGHNEQFF
V gene: TRBV5-1; CDR3 length: 14; D gene: .; clone size: few; J gene: TRBJ2-3; CDR3 DNA: TGCGCCAGCAGCAGGGACCCCGACACAGATACGCAGTATTTT; CDR3 protein: CASSRDPDTDTQYF
V gene: TRBV27; CDR3 length: 17; D gene: TRBD2; clone size: .; J gene: TRBJ2-1; CDR3 DNA: TGTGCCAGCAGTTTACCCCGCCTCGGGACTAGGGGCCATGAGCAGTTCTTC; CDR3 protein: CASSLPRLGTRGHEQFF
V gene: TRBV5-1; CDR3 length: 15; D gene: .; clone size: .; J gene: TRBJ2-7; CDR3 DNA: TGCGCCAGCAGCTTGCGGGCGTTCCTAGACTACGAGCAGTACTTC; CDR3 protein: CASSLRAFLDYEQYF
V gene: TRBV9; CDR3 length: 16; D gene: .; clone size: few; J gene: TRBJ2-2; CDR3 DNA: TGTGCCAGCAGCGTAGGTGGGGGGCAAAACACCGGGGAGCTGTTTTTT; CDR3 protein: CASSVGGGQNTGELFF
V gene: TRBV7-3; CDR3 length: 18; D gene: TRBD1; clone size: few; J gene: TRBJ1-2; CDR3 DNA: TGTGCCAGCAGCTTGACCGGGACAGGGCTTCTAGCTAACTATGGCTACACCTTC; CDR3 protein: CASSLTGTGLLANYGYTF
V gene: TRBV7-2; CDR3 length: 13; D gene: .; clone size: few; J gene: TRBJ1-1; CDR3 DNA: TGTGCCAGCAGCTTCTTTAGTAGCACTGAAGCTTTCTTT; CDR3 protein: CASSFFSSTEAFF
V gene: TRBV24-1; CDR3 length: 15; D gene: .; clone size: few; J gene: TRBJ1-4; CDR3 DNA: TGTGCCACCAGTGATCACCGGGACGTTCATGAAAAACTGTTTTTT; CDR3 protein: CATSDHRDVHEKLFF
V gene: TRBV20-1; CDR3 length: 12; D gene: .; clone size: .; J gene: TRBJ2-1; CDR3 DNA: TGCAGCCCGGCGGCAGGGTGGAATGAGCAGTTCTTC; CDR3 protein: CSPAAGWNEQFF
V gene: TRBV7-8; CDR3 length: 16; D gene: TRBD1; clone size: .; J gene: TRBJ2-5; CDR3 DNA: TGTGCCAGCAGCTTAAATCGGGGACAGCACCAAGAGACCCAGTACTTC; CDR3 protein: CASSLNRGQHQETQYF
V gene: TRBV30; CDR3 length: 17; D gene: TRBD1; clone size: .; J gene: TRBJ1-5; CDR3 DNA: TGTGCCTGGAGTGTAAGGTGGGGACAGTATAGCAATCAGCCCCAGCATTTT; CDR3 protein: CAWSVRWGQYSNQPQHF
V gene: TRBV5-1; CDR3 length: 15; D gene: TRBD2; clone size: many; J gene: TRBJ2-1; CDR3 DNA: TGCGCCAGCAGCTTGGGGACTAGCGGGAGCAATGAGCAGTTCTTC; CDR3 protein: CASSLGTSGSNEQFF
V gene: TRBV18; CDR3 length: 13; D gene: .; clone size: few; J gene: TRBJ1-1; CDR3 DNA: TGTGCCAGCTCACCCACCTGGAACACTGAAGCTTTCTTT; CDR3 protein: CASSPTWNTEAFF
V gene: TRBV7-2; CDR3 length: 20; D gene: TRBD2; clone size: few; J gene: TRBJ2-1; CDR3 DNA: TGTGCCAGCAGCTTCCCGACTTCCCCTAGCGGATCAAGCTCCTACAATGAGCAGTTCTTC; CDR3 protein: CASSFPTSPSGSSSYNEQFF
V gene: TRBV20-1; CDR3 length: 15; D gene: TRBD2; clone size: few; J gene: TRBJ2-5; CDR3 DNA: TGCAGTGCTAGAGATCCGCAGCGGGGGGAAGAGACCCAGTACTTC; CDR3 protein: CSARDPQRGEETQYF
V gene: TRBV4-2; CDR3 length: 14; D gene: .; clone size: few; J gene: TRBJ2-5; CDR3 DNA: TGTGCCAGCAGCCAAGATGGACTACAAGAGACCCAGTACTTC; CDR3 protein: CASSQDGLQETQYF
V gene: TRBV18; CDR3 length: 14; D gene: .; clone size: many; J gene: TRBJ2-3; CDR3 DNA: TGTGCCAGCTCTCCTGACAGGAGCACAGATACGCAGTATTTT; CDR3 protein: CASSPDRSTDTQYF
V gene: TRBV12-3/TRBV12-4; CDR3 length: 16; D gene: .; clone size: .; J gene: TRBJ2-1; CDR3 DNA: TGTGCCAGCAGTAGCTACAGGGAGTATTTAGACAATGAGCAGTTCTTC; CDR3 protein: CASSSYREYLDNEQFF
V gene: TRBV18; CDR3 length: 17; D gene: TRBD1; clone size: .; J gene: TRBJ1-1; CDR3 DNA: TGTGCCAGCTCACCGAACAGGGGGCGAATCCAGAACACTGAAGCTTTCTTT; CDR3 protein: CASSPNRGRIQNTEAFF
V gene: TRBV7-2; CDR3 length: 16; D gene: .; clone size: few; J gene: TRBJ2-3; CDR3 DNA: TGTGCCAGCAGCTTAGCGAGGGGTTCCGGCACAGATACGCAGTATTTT; CDR3 protein: CASSLARGSGTDTQYF
V gene: TRBV21-1; CDR3 length: 17; D gene: .; clone size: once; J gene: TRBJ2-2; CDR3 DNA: TGTGCCAGCACCAACCTGACGGGGCAGTGTAACACCGGGGAGCTGTTTTTT; CDR3 protein: CASTNLTGQCNTGELFF
V gene: TRBV9; CDR3 length: 15; D gene: TRBD2; clone size: .; J gene: TRBJ2-3; CDR3 DNA: TGTGCCAGCAGCGTAGCCGGGAGGGCCGGAGATACGCAGTATTTT; CDR3 protein: CASSVAGRAGDTQYF
V gene: TRBV12-3/TRBV12-4; CDR3 length: 14; D gene: .; clone size: few; J gene: TRBJ2-2; CDR3 DNA: TGTGCCAGCAGTTTACGGCAGATCACCGGGGAGCTGTTTTTT; CDR3 protein: CASSLRQITGELFF
V gene: TRBV6-2/TRBV6-3; CDR3 length: 15; D gene: TRBD2; clone size: many; J gene: TRBJ2-1; CDR3 DNA: TGTGCCAGCAGTTCGGGACTAGCGGGAGCGGGTGAGCAGTTCTTC; CDR3 protein: CASSSGLAGAGEQFF
V gene: TRBV15; CDR3 length: 13; D gene: .; clone size: few; J gene: TRBJ2-5; CDR3 DNA: TGTGCCACCAGCCATCGGGGGCGAGAGACCCAGTACTTC; CDR3 protein: CATSHRGRETQYF
V gene: TRBV9; CDR3 length: 15; D gene: .; clone size: few; J gene: TRBJ2-4; CDR3 DNA: TGTGCCATCAGCGTCGGGATACAAGCCAAAAACATTCAGTACTTC; CDR3 protein: CAISVGIQAKNIQYF
V gene: TRBV3-1; CDR3 length: 17; D gene: TRBD2; clone size: .; J gene: TRBJ2-5; CDR3 DNA: TGTGCCAGCAGCCAAGAGGGTAGCGGGTATCGCCTGGAGACCCAGTACTTC; CDR3 protein: CASSQEGSGYRLETQYF
V gene: TRBV5-1; CDR3 length: 15; D gene: TRBD1; clone size: few; J gene: TRBJ1-6; CDR3 DNA: TGCGCCAGCAGCCCCCTCGACAGGGGCAATTCACCCCTCCACTTT; CDR3 protein: CASSPLDRGNSPLHF
V gene: TRBV5-5; CDR3 length: 17; D gene: TRBD1; clone size: .; J gene: TRBJ1-1; CDR3 DNA: TGTGCCAGCAGCTTGTACGTGACAGGGGATAGTAGTACTGAAGCTTTCTTT; CDR3 protein: CASSLYVTGDSSTEAFF
V gene: TRBV3-1; CDR3 length: 16; D gene: TRBD2; clone size: few; J gene: TRBJ2-7; CDR3 DNA: TGTGCCAGCAGTCGTCGGACTAGCGGGAGAGGGGACGAGCAGTACTTC; CDR3 protein: CASSRRTSGRGDEQYF
V gene: TRBV4-3; CDR3 length: 13; D gene: .; clone size: .; J gene: TRBJ1-5; CDR3 DNA: TGCGCCAGCAGCCAAGATCAAAGGCAGCCCCAGCATTTT; CDR3 protein: CASSQDQRQPQHF
V gene: TRBV2; CDR3 length: 15; D gene: TRBD1; clone size: .; J gene: TRBJ1-3; CDR3 DNA: TGTGCCAGCAGTCCCCAGGGACAGGGAGGAAACACCATATATTTT; CDR3 protein: CASSPQGQGGNTIYF
V gene: TRBV6-4; CDR3 length: 13; D gene: TRBD2; clone size: .; J gene: TRBJ2-3; CDR3 DNA: TGTGCCAACAGCGGGAGGGCCGGAGATACGCAGTATTTT; CDR3 protein: CANSGRAGDTQYF
V gene: TRBV29-1; CDR3 length: 13; D gene: .; clone size: few; J gene: TRBJ1-5; CDR3 DNA: TGCAGCGGCGAGGGGAAGAGCAATCAGCCCCAGCATTTT; CDR3 protein: CSGEGKSNQPQHF
V gene: TRBV5-1; CDR3 length: 16; D gene: TRBD1; clone size: .; J gene: TRBJ1-2; CDR3 DNA: TGCGCCAGCAGCGTGGACAGGAGACCAGCTAACTATGGCTACACCTTC; CDR3 protein: CASSVDRRPANYGYTF
V gene: TRBV5-6; CDR3 length: 13; D gene: .; clone size: few; J gene: TRBJ1-1; CDR3 DNA: TGTGCCAGCAGCTTTTCTCTGAACACTGAAGCTTTCTTT; CDR3 protein: CASSFSLNTEAFF
V gene: TRBV20-1; CDR3 length: 15; D gene: .; clone size: few; J gene: TRBJ2-4; CDR3 DNA: TGCAGTGCTAGGTTAGGTGGCGTAGCCAAAAACATTCAGTACTTC; CDR3 protein: CSARLGGVAKNIQYF
V gene: TRBV6-1; CDR3 length: 15; D gene: .; clone size: many; J gene: TRBJ2-1; CDR3 DNA: TGTGCCAGCAGCCGGGACACCTCGGCCTACAATGAGCAGTTCTTC; CDR3 protein: CASSRDTSAYNEQFF
V gene: TRBV5-1; CDR3 length: 16; D gene: TRBD2; clone size: many; J gene: TRBJ2-7; CDR3 DNA: TGCGCCAGCAGCCTACCCACCGGGGGGGGAGGTGACGAGCAGTACTTC; CDR3 protein: CASSLPTGGGGDEQYF
V gene: TRBV7-6; CDR3 length: 15; D gene: TRBD2; clone size: few; J gene: TRBJ2-7; CDR3 DNA: TGTGCCAGCAGCTTGATAGCGGGAGCGTCTTCCGAGCAGTACTTC; CDR3 protein: CASSLIAGASSEQYF
V gene: TRBV5-1; CDR3 length: 14; D gene: .; clone size: few; J gene: TRBJ2-5; CDR3 DNA: TGCGCCAGCAGCGTCCGACAGTGGGGAGAGACCCAGTACTTC; CDR3 protein: CASSVRQWGETQYF
V gene: TRBV9; CDR3 length: 16; D gene: .; clone size: few; J gene: TRBJ2-1; CDR3 DNA: TGTGCCAGCAGAAATTACTCAGGTGGCTCCTACAATGAGCAGTTCTTC; CDR3 protein: CASRNYSGGSYNEQFF
V gene: TRBV29-1; CDR3 length: 11; D gene: .; clone size: .; J gene: TRBJ1-1; CDR3 DNA: TGCAGCGTTAAAGGACAGCATGAAGCTTTCTTT; CDR3 protein: CSVKGQHEAFF
V gene: TRBV19; CDR3 length: 13; D gene: .; clone size: .; J gene: TRBJ1-1; CDR3 DNA: TGTGCCAGTAGTATTGGACAGAACACTGAAGCTTTCTTT; CDR3 protein: CASSIGQNTEAFF
V gene: TRBV5-1; CDR3 length: 17; D gene: .; clone size: once; J gene: TRBJ2-5; CDR3 DNA: TGCGCCAGCAGCTTACCCAGAGGGGCGGAGAACCAAGAGACCCAGTACTTC; CDR3 protein: CASSLPRGAENQETQYF
V gene: TRBV6-1; CDR3 length: 10; D gene: .; clone size: .; J gene: TRBJ2-7; CDR3 DNA: TGTGCCAGCAGTGAAGAAGAGCAGTACTTC; CDR3 protein: CASSEEEQYF
V gene: TRBV5-5; CDR3 length: 17; D gene: .; clone size: few; J gene: TRBJ1-6; CDR3 DNA: TGTGCCAGCAGCTTGGGACCCCGAGGGCCCTATAATTCACCCCTCCACTTT; CDR3 protein: CASSLGPRGPYNSPLHF
V gene: TRBV5-1; CDR3 length: 12; D gene: .; clone size: few; J gene: TRBJ2-7; CDR3 DNA: TGCGCCAGCAGCCAATTAGGCGAGGAGCAGTACTTC; CDR3 protein: CASSQLGEEQYF
V gene: TRBV21-1; CDR3 length: 20; D gene: .; clone size: .; J gene: TRBJ1-6; CDR3 DNA: TGTGCCAGCAGCACCAGATACCCCCAGGACTCCATCTCCTATAATTCACCCCTCCACTTT; CDR3 protein: CASSTRYPQDSISYNSPLHF